These 27 T cell receptor beta chains were sequenced from one sample in a study of blood T cells in healthy people across ages. Through a sample-barcoded 5' primer and a J-beta primer mix, a second PCR was run for roughly 7 to 11 cycles. A single record per CDR3 protein comes from TCRdb applying MiXCR to the 5' RACE reads. The table lists 800,000 to 1,000,000 distinct CDR3 sequences, around 48% of them singletons. The sequenced sample consisted of blood. The receptors originated from a man aged 25-45 years in good health.

In this sample, this clonotype turned up a few times. The rearrangement links TRBV29-1 to TRBJ2-7; TRBD1 matches at 9 bases. The CDR3 loop spans 14 amino acids. V was clipped by 5 bases and J by 1 base; unmatched bases: 6. From germline, CDR1 is SQVTM and CDR2 ANQGSEA. The CDR3 loop reads CSVIPGTGSYEQYF. The CDR3 nucleotides are TGCAGCGTTATTCCCGGGACAGGGTCCTACGAGCAGTACTTC.

This sequence joins TRBV20-1 and TRBJ2-1; D is undetermined. CDR1 DFQATT and CDR2 SNEGSKA come from the germline V gene (reference sequence). The length of the CDR3 is 12 residues. Trimming pared 3 bases from V and 7 bases from J, leaving 10 bases between. CDR3 nucleotide sequence: TGCAGTGCTAGCGAACCCCTGAATGAGCAGTTCTTC. Translating it yields CSASEPLNEQFF.

The chain couples TRBV3-1 to TRBJ1-4; 7 bases line up with TRBD1. CDR1 is LGHDT and CDR2 is YNNKEL in the germline V gene (reference sequence). The CDR3 runs 16 residues. V was pared by 0 bases and J by 5 bases, with 6 bases of the junction left unmatched. The CDR3 DNA reads as TGTGCCAGCAGCCAAGAACAGGGGACAGCAAATGAAAAACTGTTTTTT. The encoded protein is CASSQEQGTANEKLFF.

V usage is TRBV7-2 and J usage is TRBJ2-3; no definite D call. Trimming removed 3 bases at V and 0 bases at J, with 10 bases between. CDR1 and CDR2 (germline): SGHTA, FQGNSA. CDR3 size: 15 residues. This CDR3 reads CASSFDTGSTDTQYF. The CDR3 DNA reads as TGTGCCAGCAGCTTTGACACGGGTAGCACAGATACGCAGTATTTT. Together with reference TRBV7-2 and TRBJ2-3, the CDR3 gives the full variable domain: GAGVSQSPSNKVTEKGKDVELRCDPISGHTALYWYRQSLGQGLEFLIYFQGNSAPDKSGLPSDRFSAERTGGSVSTLTIQRTQQEDSAVYLCASSFDTGSTDTQYFGPGTRLTVL.

The chain joins TRBV6-5 to TRBJ2-7, with 9 bases identical to TRBD1. V trimming: 9 bases; J trimming: 3 bases; junction bases outside the gene matches: 9. This CDR3 has 14 residues. Per germline, CDR1 MNHEY and CDR2 SVGAGI. CDR3 residues: CASGDRDRVYEQYF. CDR3 bases: TGTGCCAGTGGCGACCGGGACAGGGTCTACGAGCAGTACTTC.

A few counts support this clonotype. This chain connects TRBV27 to TRBJ2-6, with no clear D. The CDR3 consists of 18 residues. Germline lookup yields CDR1 MNHEY and CDR2 SMNVEV (reference sequence). V gave up 3 bases and J gave up 2 bases, with 17 bases separating them. Here the CDR3 reads CASSFVGAPGPGANVLTF. CDR3 DNA: TGTGCCAGCAGTTTCGTGGGTGCCCCAGGACCTGGGGCCAACGTCCTGACTTTC. Based on the CDR3 plus reference TRBV27 and TRBJ2-6, the full variable domain is EAQVTQNPRYLITVTGKKLTVTCSQNMNHEYMSWYRQDPGLGLRQIYYSMNVEVTDKGDVPEGYKVSRKEKRNFPLILESPSPNQTSLYFCASSFVGAPGPGANVLTFGAGSRLTVL.

This clonotype was picked up many times. The rearrangement uses TRBV28 and TRBJ2-7, with unresolved D. The CDR3 is 11 amino acids. V lost 4 bases and J 3 bases, leaving 4 bases between the germline ends. Germline values: CDR1 MDHEN, CDR2 SYDVKM. The CDR3 protein is CASSYYYEQYF. The CDR3, as DNA: TGTGCCAGCAGTTACTACTACGAGCAGTACTTC.

This clonotype was counted between two and nine times. This sequence joins TRBV7-8 and TRBJ1-6; D not resolved. The CDR3 has 16 amino acids. CDR1 is SGHVS and CDR2 is FQNEAQ in the germline V gene. V was pared by 5 bases and J by 2 bases, with 13 bases between. CDR3 sequence: CASSGETVAYNSPLHF. CDR3 DNA: TGTGCCAGCAGCGGCGAAACGGTGGCCTATAATTCACCCCTCCACTTT.

This clonotype was seen only a few times. The gene calls are TRBV29-1 and TRBJ2-3; 13 nucleotides line up with TRBD2. The J segment lost 6 bases and the V segment lost 6 bases, leaving 6 bases of the junction unmatched. There are 14 residues in the CDR3. CDR1 and CDR2 from the germline V gene are SQVTM and ANQGSEA. The CDR3 DNA follows: TGCAGCGTCCATACTAGCGGGGGGGCCGATACGCAGTATTTT. Translating gives CSVHTSGGADTQYF.

The sample holds a few counts of this clonotype. The rearrangement links TRBV3-1 to TRBJ1-6; TRBD1 matches at 9 bases. In germline, CDR1 is LGHDT, CDR2 YNNKEL (reference sequence). The CDR3 consists of 15 residues. The trim removed 3 bases at V and 7 bases at J, leaving 4 bases unmatched. The DNA of the CDR3 is TGTGCCAGCAGCCACCCCACAGGGGGCAATTCACCCCTCCACTTT. Translating gives CASSHPTGGNSPLHF.

The V and J genes are TRBV30 and TRBJ2-7, with TRBD1 matching over 8 bases. The V segment lost 3 bases and the J segment 4 bases; nucleotides outside the gene matches: 5. The germline gives CDR1 GTSNPN, CDR2 SVGIG (reference sequence). The CDR3 extends over 13 amino acids. CDR3 residues: CAWRDRVTYEQYF. In DNA, the CDR3 is TGTGCCTGGAGGGACAGGGTAACTTACGAGCAGTACTTC.

The chain is built from TRBV28 and TRBJ1-2, with no clear D. The V gene lost 7 bases and the J gene lost 5 bases, with 17 bases spanning the gap. This CDR3 comprises 14 residues. Germline CDR1 reads MDHEN; CDR2 reads SYDVKM. The CDR3 here is CASIGGEGVYGYTF. CDR3 in DNA: TGTGCCAGCATAGGAGGAGAGGGCGTTTATGGCTACACCTTC.

This clonotype was detected only a few times. The chain links TRBV6-5 to TRBJ2-3, with 8 bases identical to TRBD2. The ends lost 0 bases at V and 5 bases at J; junction bases unmatched: 7. This CDR3 has 16 amino acids. CDR1 MNHEY and CDR2 SVGAGI come from the germline V gene. In DNA form, the CDR3 reads TGTGCCAGCAGTTACTCGAGCCGGGGGGGCATAGATACGCAGTATTTT. Translated, it gives CASSYSSRGGIDTQYF.

The chain is built from TRBV3-1 and TRBJ1-1; 7 bases map to TRBD1. V lost 3 bases and J lost 3; bases outside the gene matches: 13. Germline V lookup: CDR1 LGHDT, CDR2 YNNKEL (reference sequence). The CDR3 is 17 amino acids. CDR3 sequence (DNA): TGTGCCAGCAGCCATTCCCTGAGGGGGCGCAGGGACACTGAAGCTTTCTTT. Residues: CASSHSLRGRRDTEAFF.

The CDR3, as DNA: TGTGCCAGTAGGGGACAAGCCAGCGGTCAGCCCCAGCATTTT. This encodes CASRGQASGQPQHF. This sequence joins TRBV19 and TRBJ1-5; the D gene is possibly TRBD1 (6 bases). The CDR3 spans 14 residues. V was trimmed by 6 bases and J by 6 bases, leaving 15 bases between them. Germline values: CDR1 LNHDA, CDR2 SQIVND (reference sequence).

A few counts support this clonotype. The chain combines TRBV7-9 with TRBJ2-1; 9 bases align to TRBD1. V gave up 4 bases and J gave up 5 bases; unmatched junction bases: 9. CDR1 and CDR2 from the germline V gene are SEHNR and FQNEAQ (reference sequence). The CDR3 is made up of 16 amino acids. This CDR3 reads CASSYLDRGGNNEQFF. The CDR3, as DNA: TGTGCCAGCAGCTACTTGGACAGGGGAGGGAACAATGAGCAGTTCTTC.

The CDR3 DNA sequence: TGCAGTTCATCGGACAGGGCCTACGAGCAGTACTTC. Protein sequence: CSSSDRAYEQYF. The genes are TRBV20-1 and TRBJ2-7; 8 bases match TRBD1. Germline CDR1 and CDR2: DFQATT and SNEGSKA (reference sequence). Trimming at V came to 8 bases and at J to 2 bases, leaving 5 bases not matched to a gene. The CDR3 loop spans 12 amino acids.

This sequence joins TRBV7-2 and TRBJ2-2, with D hard to call. The germline gives CDR1 SGHTA, CDR2 FQGNSA. The CDR3 has 16 residues. V was pared by 11 bases and J by 0 bases, with 19 bases between. CDR3 nucleotide sequence: TGTGCCCTCCCCAGGCCCGGGCACGCGAACACCGGGGAGCTGTTTTTT. Its translation: CALPRPGHANTGELFF.

The rearrangement uses TRBV27 and TRBJ1-4; 10 nucleotides match TRBD1. Per germline, CDR1 MNHEY and CDR2 SMNVEV (reference sequence). The CDR3 runs 13 residues. Trimming at V came to 8 bases and at J to 7 bases, leaving 4 bases not matched to a gene. The CDR3 loop reads CASGQGEGEKLFF. CDR3 in DNA: TGTGCCAGCGGACAGGGGGAGGGTGAAAAACTGTTTTTT.

Only a few counts were recorded for this clonotype. The V gene is TRBV6-4, the J gene TRBJ2-3; D perhaps matches TRBD2 (7 bases). The V gene lost 8 bases and the J gene lost 3 bases, with 18 bases spanning the gap. CDR1 is MRHNA and CDR2 is SNTAGT in the germline V gene. The CDR3 loop spans 15 amino acids. The CDR3 loop reads CASQQRGGSTDTQYF. The CDR3 DNA is TGTGCCAGCCAACAGAGGGGGGGTTCTACAGATACGCAGTATTTT.

J is TRBJ2-7 and V is TRBV27; 9 bases align to TRBD1. The CDR3 consists of 15 residues. J gave up 2 bases and V 5 bases, and 7 bases lay outside the gene matches. CDR1 is MNHEY and CDR2 is SMNVEV in the germline V gene (reference sequence). CDR3 in DNA: TGTGCCAGCAGTCCCCAGGACAGGGGCCCCTACGAGCAGTACTTC. This gives the protein CASSPQDRGPYEQYF.

Of note for this clonotype: Being one base from a much bigger clone, this may be a read error. As DNA, the CDR3 is TGTGCCGGCAGCCAAGGGCCAGCCAGAAAGTTCTTC. Translated: CAGSQGPARKFF. This chain uses TRBV3-1 with TRBJ2-1; D not certain. CDR1 and CDR2 (germline): LGHDT, YNNKEL (reference sequence). The CDR3 runs 12 residues.

CDR3 nucleotides: TGTGCCAGCAGCATGTCGGACTTCTACGAGCAGTACTTC. Amino acid sequence: CASSMSDFYEQYF. This chain uses TRBV13 with TRBJ2-7, with D perhaps matching TRBD2 (5 bases). V was trimmed by 5 bases and J by 3 bases, leaving 11 bases between them. Germline-derived CDR1 and CDR2 are PRHDT and FYEKMQ (reference sequence). This CDR3 has 13 amino acids. The complete variable domain, with remaining parts taken from reference TRBV13 and TRBJ2-7, reads AAGVIQSPRHLIKEKRETATLKCYPIPRHDTVYWYQQGPGQDPQFLISFYEKMQSDKGSIPDRFSAQQFSDYHSELNMSSLELGDSALYFCASSMSDFYEQYFGPGTRLTVT.

The CDR3 coding sequence is TGTGCCAGCAGAAACTCCGGGACGTTCTGCGAGCAGTACTTC. Protein: CASRNSGTFCEQYF. The rearrangement uses TRBV28 and TRBJ2-5, with D possibly called TRBD1 or TRBD2 (5 bases each). The J call could be wrong; TRBJ2-7 is a better fit for the DNA end. The CDR3 covers 14 residues. CDR1 is MDHEN, CDR2 SYDVKM, per germline.

The chain has TRBV19 and TRBJ1-2; possibly TRBD1 for D (5 bases). V was shortened by 5 bases and J by 2 bases, with 12 bases between the two germline ends. CDR3 length: 14 amino acids. CDR1 and CDR2 from the germline V gene are LNHDA and SQIVND (reference sequence). As DNA, the CDR3 is TGTGCCAGTAGTTACCTCCGGGACAACTATGGCTACACCTTC. This codes for CASSYLRDNYGYTF.

The chain couples TRBV20-1 to TRBJ2-7; 9 bases align to TRBD1. The CDR3 runs 15 residues. Losses at the gene ends were 1 base for V and 2 bases for J; bases not matched to a gene: 6. Germline CDR1 DFQATT, CDR2 SNEGSKA (reference sequence). The CDR3 region is CSARVDRGWTYEQYF. CDR3 DNA: TGCAGTGCTAGAGTCGACAGGGGGTGGACCTACGAGCAGTACTTC.

The chain joins TRBV12-3 or TRBV12-4 to TRBJ1-5, with 8 bases fitting TRBD1. The V and J ends lost 7 bases and 4 bases, in that order; junction bases with no gene match: 6. The CDR3 is 14 residues long. The CDR3 sequence: CASTPTGVNQPQHF. The DNA for the CDR3 is TGTGCCAGCACCCCGACAGGGGTTAATCAGCCCCAGCATTTT.